These 4 T cell receptor beta chains were sequenced from one sample in a study of cytomegalovirus exposure and HLA in healthy donors. The primer mix had 60 Vbeta and 13 Jbeta primers. Repertoires were generated with immunoSEQ multiplex PCR, while TCRdb's copy carries only in-frame clones and drops some. The sample consists of around 100,000 clones, 60% to 70% of them appearing once. Sequencing was performed on PBMCs. Receptor source: a young man in good health and CMV-seropositive.

V and J are TRBV19 and TRBJ1-2, with unresolved D. This CDR3 has 13 amino acids. Per the germline V gene, CDR1 is LNHDA and CDR2 is SQIVND (reference sequence). V lost 4 bases, J lost 5 bases, and 11 bases lay in between. The CDR3 region is CASSSSTTYGYTF. The CDR3 nucleotides read TGTGCCAGTAGTAGCAGTACTACTTATGGCTACACCTTC.

The chain has TRBV27 and TRBJ2-1; possible D gene TRBD2, 5 bases. This CDR3 spans 15 amino acids. Trimming cost V 3 bases and J 0 bases, with 9 bases left between them. Looked up from germline, CDR1 is MNHEY and CDR2 is SMNVEV (reference sequence). CDR3 bases: TGTGCCAGCAGTTTGGATGGGAGCTCCTACAATGAGCAGTTCTTC. It specifies CASSLDGSSYNEQFF.

This clone was counted a few times. CDR3 sequence reads: CASSFWDSLNQPQHF. DNA of the CDR3: TGTGCCAGCAGTTTTTGGGACAGCCTTAATCAGCCCCAGCATTTT. This sequence joins TRBV6-1 and TRBJ1-5; 7 nucleotides match TRBD1. Germline assignment: CDR1 MNHNS and CDR2 SASEGT. J was trimmed by 4 bases and V by 5 bases; bases with no gene match: 8. The CDR3 extends over 15 amino acids.

This clone has just a few counts. The CDR3 region has the DNA TGTGCCAGCAGGCGAACAGGAGATACTGAAGCTTTCTTT. Protein product: CASRRTGDTEAFF. The chain couples TRBV6-5 to TRBJ1-1, with D maybe TRBD1 (5 bases). Germline loops: CDR1 MNHEY, CDR2 SVGAGI. CDR3 length equals 13 residues. Trimming cost V 6 bases and J 5 bases, with 13 bases left between them.